Below, 18 T cell receptor beta chains from the same sample are listed, as sequenced in a study of T cells in Graves' hyperthyroidism and ophthalmopathy. What was amplified from RNA transcripts were TCR beta CDR3 regions. First-round RT-PCR with HTBI primers amplified the TCR CDR3 region. TCRdb processed the multiplex PCR reads anew with MiXCR; each CDR3 protein has one entry. The data contain more than 450,000 distinct CDR3 sequences, about 20% of them singletons. The specimen was blood. The source of these receptors is a man in his forties with Graves' ophthalmopathy.

This clonotype was seen a few times. The CDR3 DNA sequence: TGTGCCAGCAGCTCTTACGGGCCGCGAGCCGAAAAACTGTTTTTT. Encoded protein: CASSSYGPRAEKLFF. V gene TRBV5-6 combines with J gene TRBJ1-4; D is unresolved. V was trimmed by 3 bases and J by 8 bases, leaving 17 bases between them. This CDR3 is built from 15 residues. Germline V gene data show CDR1 as SGHDT and CDR2 as YYEEEE.

This clonotype was seen a few times. This chain uses TRBV28 with TRBJ2-1, with 8 bases fitting TRBD1. V lost 5 bases and J lost 6; bases outside the gene matches: 12. The CDR3 contains 16 residues. Germline V gives CDR1 MDHEN, CDR2 SYDVKM. The CDR3 is CASSAPGRGRGNEQFF. CDR3 DNA: TGTGCCAGCAGTGCACCGGGCAGGGGGCGCGGCAATGAGCAGTTCTTC. The variable domain in full, completed from reference TRBV28 and TRBJ2-1, reads DVKVTQSSRYLVKRTGEKVFLECVQDMDHENMFWYRQDPGLGLRLIYFSYDVKMKEKGDIPEGYSVSREKKERFSLILESASTNQTSMYLCASSAPGRGRGNEQFFGPGTRLTVL.

This clonotype was detected only a few times. This rearrangement joins TRBV30 to TRBJ2-1; 8 bases map to TRBD2. The J segment lost 0 bases and the V segment lost 6 bases, leaving 7 bases of the junction unmatched. The CDR3 runs 15 residues. Germline V gene data show CDR1 as GTSNPN and CDR2 as SVGIG (reference sequence). DNA of the CDR3: TGTGCCTGCCCCGCGGCGGGGGGCTCCTACAATGAGCAGTTCTTC. This translates into CACPAAGGSYNEQFF.

Comments on this clonotype: The conserved phenylalanine or tryptophan normally closing the CDR3 is absent here, so this likely arose from a read error. CDR3 sequence reads: CASSTEQGLWGYTL. CDR3 nucleotide sequence: TGTGCCAGCAGCACCGAACAGGGTCTGTGGGGCTACACCTTA. The chain has TRBV5-5 and TRBJ1-2; D might be TRBD1 (6 bases). The CDR3 covers 14 residues. Trimming cost V 4 bases and J 8 bases, with 18 bases left between them. Germline values: CDR1 SGHKS, CDR2 YYEKEE (reference sequence).

The table lists this clonotype with a few counts. V usage is TRBV7-3 and J usage is TRBJ2-3, with 8 positions matching TRBD2. The CDR3 is 13 residues long. Germline V CDR1 and CDR2: SGHTA, FQGTGA. V lost 10 bases, J lost 7 bases, and 10 bases stayed unmatched. This CDR3 is CATSDGGANTQYF. The DNA for the CDR3 is TGTGCCACCAGTGACGGGGGGGCCAATACGCAGTATTTT.

This clonotype was observed a few times. The chain employs TRBV5-1 and TRBJ2-1, with TRBD2 matching over 7 bases. The junction had 9 bases not matched to a gene; V was cut back by 4 bases and J by 5 bases. CDR1 is SGHRS and CDR2 is YFSETQ in the germline V gene. CDR3 size: 15 residues. CDR3 region: CASSPPSGADNEQFF. CDR3 nucleotide sequence: TGCGCCAGCAGCCCCCCTAGCGGCGCCGACAATGAGCAGTTCTTC.

V usage is TRBV4-1 and J usage is TRBJ2-3; TRBD2 agrees at 7 bases. V shed 4 bases and J 2 bases; nucleotides not matched to a gene: 12. Per germline, CDR1 MGHRA and CDR2 YSYEKL. The CDR3 runs 17 residues. The CDR3 nucleotides read TGCGCCAGCAGCCTCAGCCCGAGGACTAGTAACACAGATACGCAGTATTTT. It specifies CASSLSPRTSNTDTQYF.

This clonotype was recorded at least ten times. The rearrangement uses TRBV7-8 and TRBJ2-3, with unresolved D. Between the trimmed V and J ends, which lost 0 bases and 2 bases, there was a span of 9 bases. There are 15 residues in the CDR3. CDR1 SGHVS and CDR2 FQNEAQ come from the germline V gene. The CDR3 region is CASSLALRNTDTQYF. CDR3 nucleotide sequence: TGTGCCAGCAGCTTAGCGCTACGGAACACAGATACGCAGTATTTT. Full variable domain (outside the CDR3, taken from reference TRBV7-8 and TRBJ2-3): GAGVSQSPRYKVAKRGQDVALRCDPISGHVSLFWYQQALGQGPEFLTYFQNEAQLDKSGLPSDRFFAERPEGSVSTLKIQRTQQEDSAVYLCASSLALRNTDTQYFGPGTRLTVL.

The chain has TRBV13 and TRBJ2-5; 7 bases match TRBD1. The CDR3 extends over 15 amino acids. Trimming at V came to 4 bases and at J to 2 bases, leaving 7 bases not matched to a gene. The germline V gene has CDR1 PRHDT and CDR2 FYEKMQ (reference sequence). Here the CDR3 reads CASSSTYRGQETQYF. The CDR3 coding sequence is TGTGCCAGCAGCTCAACGTACAGGGGTCAAGAGACCCAGTACTTC.

The chain couples TRBV20-1 to TRBJ1-2, with D tentatively TRBD1 (6 bases). The CDR3 consists of 13 residues. Deletions cut 5 bases from V and 8 bases from J, with 18 bases between. CDR1 is DFQATT and CDR2 is SNEGSKA in the germline V gene (reference sequence). CDR3 in DNA: TGCAGTGCTCCAATGACAGGTCTGCAGGGCTACACCTTC. Residues: CSAPMTGLQGYTF.

This clonotype has just a few counts. The chain joins TRBV5-5 to TRBJ1-4; TRBD1 matches 8 bases. The ends lost 3 bases at V and 3 bases at J; junction bases unmatched: 7. CDR1 is SGHKS and CDR2 is YYEKEE in the germline V gene (reference sequence). This CDR3 is built from 16 residues. CDR3 sequence: CASSSDRVSANEKLFF. The CDR3 nucleotides read TGTGCCAGCAGCTCGGACAGGGTTTCAGCTAATGAAAAACTGTTTTTT.

This sequence joins TRBV7-9 and TRBJ2-7; a possible D gene is TRBD1 (6 bases). Trimming cost V 4 bases and J 4 bases, with 14 bases left between them. The germline V gene encodes CDR1 SEHNR and CDR2 FQNEAQ (reference sequence). This CDR3 has 14 amino acids. The CDR3 DNA follows: TGTGCCAGCAGCTCGGACAGAGTTGGTTACGAGCAGTACTTC. Amino acids: CASSSDRVGYEQYF.

At least ten counts were recorded for this clonotype. The chain employs TRBV30 and TRBJ2-1; D is ambiguous. The V and J ends lost 0 bases and 8 bases respectively, with 14 bases between them. Germline V CDR1 and CDR2: GTSNPN, SVGIG (reference sequence). This CDR3 has 14 residues. Written as DNA, the CDR3 is TGTGCCTGGAGTGTAAGGGTCCACTCGTATGAGCAGTTCTTC. The encoded protein is CAWSVRVHSYEQFF. Looking up the rest from reference TRBV30 and TRBJ2-1 gives the full variable domain: SQTIHQWPATLVQPVGSPLSLECTVEGTSNPNLYWYRQAAGRGLQLLFYSVGIGQISSEVPQNLSASRPQDRQFILSSKKLLLSDSGFYLCAWSVRVHSYEQFFGPGTRLTVL.

This clonotype was observed a handful of times. The chain has TRBV12-3 or TRBV12-4 and TRBJ2-5; maybe TRBD2 (6 bases). V was cut by 0 bases and J by 5 bases, with 13 bases left in between. CDR3 length: 15 amino acids. The CDR3 nucleotides read TGTGCCAGCAGTTTAGCGGGGAGGCAGCGGGAGACCCAGTACTTC. Translation: CASSLAGRQRETQYF.

The chain links TRBV6-2 or TRBV6-3 to TRBJ2-1; 7 positions agree with TRBD2. CDR1 and CDR2 from the germline V gene are MNHEY and SVGEGT. The CDR3 consists of 14 residues. Trimming took 10 bases from V and 4 from J; bases not matched to a gene: 10. Written as DNA, the CDR3 is TGTGCCACCTTGGGACTACCTCCTTACAATGAGCAGTTCTTC. Amino acids: CATLGLPPYNEQFF.

This clonotype was recorded a few times. The V gene is TRBV7-8, the J gene TRBJ1-1; maybe TRBD1 (5 bases). Germline CDR1 and CDR2: SGHVS and FQNEAQ. The V gene lost 3 bases and the J gene lost 1 base, with 9 bases spanning the gap. This CDR3 region has 14 residues. CDR3 sequence (DNA): TGTGCCAGCAGCTTCAGGGACGGGAACACTGAAGCTTTCTTT. It translates to CASSFRDGNTEAFF.

This clonotype came up a few times. The rearrangement joins TRBV6-1 to TRBJ2-1; maybe TRBD1 (6 bases). The CDR3 contains 14 residues. Trimming stripped 6 bases from V and 6 bases from J, with 15 bases between. The germline V gene encodes CDR1 MNHNS and CDR2 SASEGT. The chain's CDR3 is CASRQGQGTNEQFF. Here the CDR3 DNA reads TGTGCCAGCAGGCAGGGGCAGGGTACCAATGAGCAGTTCTTC.

This clonotype was recorded many times. The chain uses TRBV3-1 and TRBJ1-5, with D possibly matching TRBD1 (5 bases). Germline V gene sequence: CDR1 LGHDT, CDR2 YNNKEL (reference sequence). Trimming stripped 1 base from V and 6 bases from J, with 10 bases between. The CDR3 spans 14 residues. In nucleotides, the CDR3 is TGTGCCAGCAGCCAAGCGCAGGGAGGTCAGCCCCAGCATTTT. It translates to CASSQAQGGQPQHF.